This T cell receptor (beta chain) was sequenced in a study of response to subunit inactivated influenza vaccine. Study-level points and caveats: Authors suggested that a seasonal influenza vaccination recruits few new T cells each time.

Of note for this clonotype: As yet, its antigen is unknown.

From the RT-PCR reads, TCRdb called clonotypes with MiXCR, one entry per CDR3 protein. This table holds about 780,000 distinct CDR3 sequences, 15% to 20% found once. Deletions cut 7 bases from V and 4 bases from J, with 11 bases between. Germline V gives CDR1 MNHNS, CDR2 SASEGT. The CDR3 covers 13 residues. V is TRBV6-1 and J is TRBJ1-5; weak D call: TRBD1 (5 bases). The sequencing used PBMCs from blood, collected 5 days after vaccination. This receptor was obtained from a man aged 45-65 years who received an inactivated influenza vaccine. CDR3 sequence reads: CASTTDKNQPQHF. CDR3 nucleotide sequence: TGTGCCAGCACCACGGACAAAAATCAGCCCCAGCATTTT.